The 10 T cell receptor beta chains given below trace back to one sample, sequenced in a study of T-cell memory formation after mild COVID-19. TCRdb re-derived calls from the 5' RACE reads in MiXCR, one entry per CDR3 protein. The sample records almost 250,000 distinct CDR3 sequences, 15% being singletons. The source material was PBMCs or a T cell subset sorted from them (not recorded which). The receptor source for this set is an adult woman who had mild COVID-19 (a few samples of this study predate the infection). Cell type and time point are not known.

This clonotype was recorded a few times. The chain recombines TRBV4-1 with TRBJ2-3; the D is unclear. Germline CDR1 reads MGHRA; CDR2 reads YSYEKL. Trimming shortened V by 0 bases and J by 2 bases, and 9 bases separated the two germline ends. This CDR3 has 15 amino acids. The CDR3 here is CASSQDRAPTDTQYF. In DNA form, the CDR3 reads TGCGCCAGCAGCCAAGATAGGGCCCCCACAGATACGCAGTATTTT.

This clonotype was seen only a few times. The rearrangement joins TRBV7-3 to TRBJ2-3; TRBD2 matches 14 bases. Germline lookup yields CDR1 SGHTA and CDR2 FQGTGA. With V trimmed by 2 bases and J by 6 bases, 16 bases remained unmatched. This CDR3 region has 20 residues. CDR3: CASSLPRLAGGRRGWDTQYF. In DNA form, the CDR3 reads TGTGCCAGCAGCTTACCCCGACTAGCGGGGGGGCGTCGGGGTTGGGATACGCAGTATTTT.

The chain joins TRBV9 to TRBJ1-6, with D unresolved. The CDR3 spans 14 residues. V was trimmed by 3 bases and J by 7 bases, leaving 11 bases between them. Germline V lookup: CDR1 SGDLS, CDR2 YYNGEE. The CDR3 DNA follows: TGTGCCAGCAGCGCCGTAGGGTACAATTCACCCCTCCACTTT. Protein sequence: CASSAVGYNSPLHF.

CDR3 sequence reads: CATSRDRLAGVNEQFF. CDR3 nucleotides: TGTGCCACCAGCAGAGATCGGCTAGCGGGAGTCAATGAGCAGTTCTTC. The chain combines TRBV15 with TRBJ2-1, with TRBD2 matching over 10 bases. The ends lost 0 bases at V and 6 bases at J; junction bases unmatched: 5. CDR1 is LNHNV and CDR2 is YYDKDF in the germline V gene (reference sequence). The CDR3 is 16 amino acids.

This clonotype was detected a few times. The chain uses TRBV20-1 and TRBJ2-3, with 10 bases fitting TRBD1. V lost 0 bases, J lost 2 bases, and 8 bases stayed unmatched. The CDR3 extends over 17 amino acids. Germline lookup yields CDR1 DFQATT and CDR2 SNEGSKA (reference sequence). Here the CDR3 reads CSARDPWGQGHTDTQYF. The CDR3, as DNA: TGCAGTGCTAGAGACCCTTGGGGACAGGGGCACACAGATACGCAGTATTTT.

This clonotype was seen more than once but under ten times. This CDR3 is CASSSWGEGDIQYF. CDR3 bases: TGTGCCAGCAGCTCCTGGGGAGAGGGGGACATTCAGTACTTC. The rearrangement links TRBV7-9 to TRBJ2-4; D may be TRBD1 (6 bases). The CDR3 has 14 residues. V lost 4 bases and J 8 bases, leaving 15 bases between the germline ends. Germline CDR1 and CDR2: SEHNR and FQNEAQ (reference sequence).

In the case of this clonotype: A much larger clone is a single base away; this may be a read error. The V call is TRBV21-1, the J call TRBJ2-7; the table calls TRBD1, which could not be checked here. TRBV21-1 is designated a pseudogene. CDR3 size: 15 residues. The CDR3 DNA is TGTGCCAGCAGCTCCTCCGGGGGCAGGTGGATTTGGCAGTACTTC. It codes for CASSSSGGRWIWQYF.

The V call is TRBV12-3 or TRBV12-4, the J call TRBJ1-4; D unclear. The V end lost 3 bases, the J end lost 1 base, and 6 bases lay between the germline ends. The CDR3 loop spans 14 amino acids. As DNA, the CDR3 is TGTGCCAGCAGTTTTCGGAGAACTAATGAAAAACTGTTTTTT. Its protein product is CASSFRRTNEKLFF.

This clonotype has only a few counts. This chain connects TRBV20-1 to TRBJ1-2; maybe TRBD1 (5 bases). The CDR3 sequence is 13 residues long. The germline V gene has CDR1 DFQATT and CDR2 SNEGSKA (reference sequence). The V end was cut by 3 bases, the J end by 8 bases, with 16 bases between. DNA of the CDR3: TGCAGTGCTAGCCGTAGGGGCAACGGCGGCTACACCTTC. It yields the protein CSASRRGNGGYTF.

This chain connects TRBV5-6 to TRBJ2-4, with 8 bases fitting TRBD2. This CDR3 is 13 amino acids long. Looked up from germline, CDR1 is SGHDT and CDR2 is YYEEEE. The ends lost 3 bases at V and 7 bases at J; junction bases unmatched: 3. The CDR3 DNA sequence: TGTGCCAGCAGCTCGACTAGCGTGAACATTCAGTACTTC. Protein sequence: CASSSTSVNIQYF.